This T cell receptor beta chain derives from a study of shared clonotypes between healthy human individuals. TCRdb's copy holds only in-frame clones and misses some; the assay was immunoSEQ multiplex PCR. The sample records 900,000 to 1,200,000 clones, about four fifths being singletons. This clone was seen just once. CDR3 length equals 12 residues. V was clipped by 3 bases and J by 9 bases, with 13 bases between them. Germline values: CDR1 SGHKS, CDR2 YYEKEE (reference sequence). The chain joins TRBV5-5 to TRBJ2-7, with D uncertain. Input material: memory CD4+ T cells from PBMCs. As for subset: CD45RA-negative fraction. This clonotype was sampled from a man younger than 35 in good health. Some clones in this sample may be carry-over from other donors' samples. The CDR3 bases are TGTGCCAGCAGCTCCCTCGGGTGGTGGCAGTACTTC. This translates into CASSSLGWWQYF.